The sequence of this TCR beta chain was determined in a study of early stage breast cancer tumors (dated by TCRdb to about 2017). The study in broad terms: Of the roughly 17 invasive breast tumors, about a dozen were found to be estrogen receptor-positive, progesterone receptor-positive and HER2-negative. About 70% of the 12 ER+/PR+/HER2- tumors were invasive ductal carcinomas, while the other four were invasive lobular carcinomas. A total of 2,651,842 templates, representing about 1.1 million unique clonotypes, were detected across all samples. A read coverage of roughly 10-fold per sample was achieved on average.

The study profiled bulk TCR beta-chain repertoires in matched peripheral blood, tumor and adjacent normal breast tissue taken from about 15 patients with early-stage breast cancer. Before surgery, about 5-11 mL of whole blood was collected into EDTA tubes and then processed within 2 hours. Peripheral blood mononuclear cells were isolated by Ficoll-Paque centrifugation in SepMate-50 tubes. For storage in liquid nitrogen, PBMCs were cryopreserved as aliquots of 2 to 4 million cells in around 90% FBS with around 10% DMSO. The Qiagen AllPrep DNA/RNA Mini kit was used to extract genomic DNA. Each sample was amplified in two independent genomic DNA replicates, using approximately 0.5 ug for blood and about 1.5 ug for tumor or normal breast. TCRB sequencing of genomic DNA was carried out with the ImmunoSeq Intro kit according to the manufacturer's instructions. For absolute quantification, the roughly 32-cycle multiplex PCR included proprietary primers along with spike-in control sequences. An 87-bp fragment spanning the CDR3 and flanking V and J genes was sequenced with single-end 150-bp reads. Each lane of an Illumina MiSeq using version 3.0 chemistry carried seven multiplexed samples, with two replicates per sample. Under the source paper's analysis protocol: The vendor's proprietary pipeline handled the raw data processing, merging both replicates into a single result for each sample. Productive rearrangements sharing the V-gene family, CDR3 amino acid sequence and J-gene segment were defined as clonotypes. Clonality was calculated as 1 minus the normalized Shannon entropy (Pielou evenness) of TCRB abundances. T cell density was estimated by dividing total templates by the number of input cells inferred from the DNA input amount. Recon with default parameters was used to estimate total repertoire diversity and clonality. Clonotypes with over 0.1% abundance in tumor and at least 32-fold higher abundance in tumor than in normal breast were defined as tumor-enriched. TCRdb provides this immuneACCESS table in a form limited to in-frame rearrangements. Some clones are lacking; in checked studies, under half of them reflect an unresolved V gene, and why the rest are absent is not known. D and trimming were read from the DNA, whereas the V and J calls and clone size are those reported in that table. Counted in this sample were 69,000 or so clones; approximately 80% of them appeared once. Around 5% of the sample rests with the top ten.

Regarding this clone: Which antigen it targets is not known. The sample holds no much larger clone one base away, and base qualities are not on file.

General findings and caveats noted by the study authors: Repertoires from blood and normal breast were more alike than repertoires from blood and tumor, and in about 90% of the 16 patients, comparing each tissue with blood separated tumor from normal. Around 2.5-fold higher T cell density and higher clonality were observed in tumors than in adjacent normal breast tissue. Enriched TCRB sequences shared across patients were found to be mostly commonly generated sequences that were unlikely to play an important role in the tumor microenvironment. Bulk genomic DNA sequencing of unsorted cells missed chain pairing and functional markers such as CD4, CD8 and FOXP3. Because the cohort was small, analysis by tumor subtype was not possible.

Cut back by 3 bases and 0 bases, the V and J ends lie 3 bases apart. Including the terminal cysteine and phenylalanine, the CDR3 comprises 13 residues. The entry retains the CDR3 DNA only, 39 bases that are in frame from base 1. Sequences MDHEN (CDR1) and SYDVKM (CDR2) are obtained from the germline V gene. This chain is built from TRBV28 and TRBJ1-3, with the identity of the D gene unclear. The source is a person in their 40s with breast cancer. Sequenced material: blood. The CDR3 region reads CASSLLSGNTIYF. The DNA sequence follows: TGTGCCAGCAGTTTGCTCTCTGGAAACACCATATATTTT.